The 17 T cell receptor beta chains below were found in one sample sequenced in a study of PD-L1 blockade in urothelial cancer. The data were produced by immunoSEQ multiplex PCR, yet TCRdb's version contains in-frame clones alone and is incomplete. The data contain tens of thousands of clones, 81% of them singletons. The material was PBMCs, obtained around atezolizumab (anti-PD-L1) treatment. The receptor source for this set is a man in his sixties or seventies with urothelial cancer.

J is TRBJ2-6 and V is TRBV28, with 8 bases identical to TRBD1. The J segment lost 4 bases and the V segment lost 5 bases, leaving 7 bases of the junction unmatched. The germline gives CDR1 MDHEN, CDR2 SYDVKM. The CDR3 totals 16 residues. The CDR3 sequence: CASSQSTGVGANVLTF. CDR3 in DNA: TGTGCCAGCAGTCAGTCGACAGGGGTCGGGGCCAACGTCCTGACTTTC. Complete variable domain (other parts from reference TRBV28 and TRBJ2-6): DVKVTQSSRYLVKRTGEKVFLECVQDMDHENMFWYRQDPGLGLRLIYFSYDVKMKEKGDIPEGYSVSREKKERFSLILESASTNQTSMYLCASSQSTGVGANVLTFGAGSRLTVL.

The V call is TRBV18, the J call TRBJ2-3; a possible D gene is TRBD1 (5 bases). V shed 6 bases and J shed 2 bases, with 18 bases lying between them. The CDR3 is 16 residues long. Germline V gene lookup returns CDR1 KGHSH and CDR2 LQKENI. Here the CDR3 DNA reads TGTGCCAGCTCCGTACAGGAACAACGGATCACAGATACGCAGTATTTT. It yields the protein CASSVQEQRITDTQYF.

The chain has TRBV27 and TRBJ1-1, with TRBD1 as a possible D gene (5 bases). V lost 6 bases and J 0 bases, leaving 11 bases between the germline ends. Germline V gene data show CDR1 as MNHEY and CDR2 as SMNVEV (reference sequence). The CDR3 length is 14 residues. In DNA form, the CDR3 reads TGTGCCAGCAGGGCCGGGGGAGTGAACACTGAAGCTTTCTTT. It codes for CASRAGGVNTEAFF.

This clone was observed once. This CDR3 is CSARGGVEQYF. DNA for the CDR3: TGCAGCGCCCGCGGGGGCGTTGAGCAGTACTTC. The genes are TRBV29-1 and TRBJ2-7, with D possibly matching TRBD2 (7 bases). CDR3 size: 11 residues. Germline V lookup: CDR1 SQVTM, CDR2 ANQGSEA. V was pared by 7 bases and J by 7 bases, with 14 bases between.

This chain links TRBV30 with TRBJ1-2; 8 bases are a match to TRBD1. The CDR3 runs to 12 residues. The germline V gene encodes CDR1 GTSNPN and CDR2 SVGIG (reference sequence). The V and J ends lost 3 bases and 3 bases, in that order; junction bases with no gene match: 0. CDR3 in amino acids: CAWRDRDYGYTF. The CDR3 DNA is TGTGCCTGGAGGGACAGGGACTATGGCTACACCTTC.

This clone was counted a few times. The gene calls are TRBV5-1 and TRBJ1-5; D not certain. This CDR3 is 13 amino acids long. V lost 1 base and J 7 bases, leaving 9 bases between the germline ends. Germline V CDR1 and CDR2: SGHRS, YFSETQ. The CDR3 spells CASSLMAGQPQHF. The CDR3 coding sequence is TGCGCCAGCAGCTTGATGGCGGGCCAGCCCCAGCATTTT.

The chain combines TRBV11-2 with TRBJ1-5; TRBD1 aligns across 9 bases. J gave up 2 bases and V 5 bases, and 4 bases lay outside the gene matches. The CDR3 is 15 amino acids. Germline values: CDR1 SGHAT, CDR2 FQNNGV. CDR3 protein: CASSRTGEGNQPQHF. CDR3 in DNA: TGTGCCAGCAGCCGGACAGGGGAGGGCAATCAGCCCCAGCATTTT.

The chain combines TRBV25-1 with TRBJ2-1, with 8 nucleotides matching TRBD2. The CDR3 totals 17 residues. V shed 2 bases, J shed 5 bases, and the junction held 11 bases outside the gene matches. The germline V gene has CDR1 MGHDK and CDR2 SYGVNS. The CDR3, as DNA: TGTGCCAGCAGTGAACATCAGGGGACTAGACTCCACAATGAGCAGTTCTTC. This sequence encodes CASSEHQGTRLHNEQFF.

CDR3 sequence reads: CASSFGQTYEQYF. As DNA, the CDR3 is TGCGCCAGCAGCTTTGGGCAGACCTACGAGCAGTACTTC. The chain is built from TRBV5-1 and TRBJ2-7; D remains unclear. From germline, CDR1 is SGHRS and CDR2 YFSETQ. This CDR3 has 13 residues. V lost 2 bases, J lost 2 bases, and 8 bases lay in between. Full variable domain (rest looked up from reference TRBV5-1 and TRBJ2-7): KAGVTQTPRYLIKTRGQQVTLSCSPISGHRSVSWYQQTPGQGLQFLFEYFSETQRNKGNFPGRFSGRQFSNSRSEMNVSTLELGDSALYLCASSFGQTYEQYFGPGTRLTVT.

The rearrangement joins TRBV15 to TRBJ2-4; 7 positions match TRBD1. Germline V CDR1 and CDR2: LNHNV, YYDKDF (reference sequence). Trimming removed 1 base from V and 0 bases from J; junction bases left unmatched: 3. The CDR3 is made up of 16 amino acids. DNA of the CDR3: TGTGCCACCAGCAGAGCCCGACAGGGAGCCAAAAACATTCAGTACTTC. Protein product: CATSRARQGAKNIQYF.

The CDR3 bases are TGTGCCAGCAGCATCGGGAGATCGAGCACCGGGGAGCTGTTTTTT. Protein product: CASSIGRSSTGELFF. The chain uses TRBV7-2 and TRBJ2-2; D may be TRBD2 (6 bases). V was cut by 5 bases and J by 4 bases, with 14 bases left in between. From germline, CDR1 is SGHTA and CDR2 FQGNSA. This CDR3 comprises 15 residues.

This chain links TRBV19 with TRBJ2-2, with D perhaps matching TRBD1 (6 bases). The length of the CDR3 is 16 residues. V was clipped by 5 bases and J by 6 bases, with 19 bases between them. Germline CDR1 LNHDA, CDR2 SQIVND (reference sequence). The DNA for the CDR3 is TGTGCCAGTAGTCCCAAGCCAAGGGACAACCCCGGGGAGCTGTTTTTT. As protein: CASSPKPRDNPGELFF.

The rearrangement links TRBV11-2 to TRBJ1-2; 7 bases are a match to TRBD1. There are 14 residues in the CDR3. Looked up from germline, CDR1 is SGHAT and CDR2 is FQNNGV. J lost 4 bases, V lost 5 bases, and 7 bases had no gene match. Here the CDR3 reads CASSPWGQSYGYTF. CDR3 in DNA: TGTGCCAGCAGCCCATGGGGACAGAGCTATGGCTACACCTTC.

The J gene is TRBJ2-1, the V gene TRBV2; TRBD1 matches at 8 bases. CDR3 length equals 13 residues. CDR1 is SNHLY, CDR2 FYNNEI, per germline. V lost 7 bases, J lost 7 bases, and 6 bases stayed unmatched. In DNA, the CDR3 is TGTGCCAGCAAGGACAGGGTGTTTAATGAGCAGTTCTTC. Its protein product is CASKDRVFNEQFF.

This clone was observed a few times. The chain couples TRBV28 to TRBJ1-1; a weak D match, TRBD1 (5 bases). Germline values: CDR1 MDHEN, CDR2 SYDVKM. This CDR3 is 13 amino acids long. The ends were cut back, 2 bases at V and 5 bases at J, with 9 bases in the middle. CDR3 nucleotides: TGTGCCAGCAGTTTAGGCAGGGTTACTGAAGCTTTCTTT. Its translation is CASSLGRVTEAFF.

The chain carries TRBV4-3 and TRBJ2-5, with TRBD2 as a possible D gene (5 bases). CDR1 LGHNA and CDR2 YSLEER come from the germline V gene. This CDR3 spans 15 amino acids. Trimming cost V 0 bases and J 5 bases, with 13 bases left between them. The CDR3 protein is CASSQDDYNGETQYF. The CDR3, as DNA: TGCGCCAGCAGCCAAGATGACTACAACGGGGAGACCCAGTACTTC.

The rearrangement uses TRBV6-5 and TRBJ2-1; 11 nucleotides align to TRBD2. Germline V CDR1 and CDR2: MNHEY, SVGAGI. Trimming at V came to 10 bases and at J to 7 bases, leaving 6 bases not matched to a gene. The CDR3 runs 13 residues. The CDR3 sequence is CATSSGRSNEQFF. The CDR3 region has the DNA TGTGCCACCTCTAGCGGGAGGTCAAATGAGCAGTTCTTC.